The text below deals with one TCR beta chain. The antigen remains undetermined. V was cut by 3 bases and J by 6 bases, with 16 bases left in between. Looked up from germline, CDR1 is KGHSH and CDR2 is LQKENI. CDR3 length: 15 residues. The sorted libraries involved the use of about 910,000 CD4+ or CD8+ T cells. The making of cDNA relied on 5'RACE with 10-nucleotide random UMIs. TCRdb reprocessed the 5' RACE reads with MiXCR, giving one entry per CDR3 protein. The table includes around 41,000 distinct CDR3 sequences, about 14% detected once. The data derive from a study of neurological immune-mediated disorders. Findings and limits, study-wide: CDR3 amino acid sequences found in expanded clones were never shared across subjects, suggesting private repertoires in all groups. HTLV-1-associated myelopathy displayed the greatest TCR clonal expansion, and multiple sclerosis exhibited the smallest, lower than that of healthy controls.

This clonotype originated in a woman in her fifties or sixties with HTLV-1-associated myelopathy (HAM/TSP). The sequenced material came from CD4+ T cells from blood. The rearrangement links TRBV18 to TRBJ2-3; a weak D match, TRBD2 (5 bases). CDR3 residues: CASSPGAGEADTQYF. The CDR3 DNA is TGTGCCAGCTCACCGGGCGCGGGTGAGGCGGATACGCAGTATTTT.